What follows is one T cell receptor beta chain and its context. TCRdb analysed the 5' RACE reads with MiXCR anew, one entry per CDR3 protein. The sample consists of about 110,000 distinct CDR3 sequences, about 24% of them appearing once. These data originate in a study of T-cell memory formation after mild COVID-19. Sequencing was done on a sample of PBMCs or a T cell subset sorted from them (not recorded which). The TCR originated in a man aged 18 to 29 who had mild COVID-19 (a few samples of this study predate the infection). Cell type and time point are not known.

CDR3 amino acids: CASSYRGETEAFF. The CDR3 coding sequence is TGTGCCAGCAGTTACAGGGGGGAAACTGAAGCTTTCTTT. The chain recombines TRBV6-2 or TRBV6-3 with TRBJ1-1; D might be TRBD1 (6 bases). CDR1 MNHEY and CDR2 SVGEGT come from the germline V gene. The V and J ends lost 2 bases and 5 bases respectively, with 9 bases between them. This CDR3 has 13 amino acids.